Listed here are 15 T cell receptor beta chains from one sample, sequenced in a study of blood T cells in healthy people across ages (dated by TCRdb to the mid-2010s). The library was prepared using 5' RACE. Sequencing took place on an Illumina HiSeq 2500. The second PCR ran for about 7 to 11 cycles and used a J-beta primer mix along with a sample-barcoded 5' primer. Using fastp at Q25 and MiXCR, TCRdb reprocessed the public reads and kept productive beta chains. Each entry merges the rows of one CDR3 protein and shows their most common DNA and genes. The sample table lists about 1.5 million distinct CDR3 sequences, 42% of them with a count of one. 7.9% of the sample is taken by the ten largest. The sample consisted of blood. Receptors originate from a woman aged 18-29 years in good health.

This clonotype was found a few times. The V and J genes are TRBV5-1 and TRBJ1-1, with D maybe TRBD1 (6 bases). CDR3 length: 16 residues. Trimming removed 5 bases at V and 0 bases at J, with 17 bases between. Germline V CDR1 and CDR2: SGHRS, YFSETQ. The CDR3 spells CASRNSDRIMNTEAFF. The CDR3 DNA sequence: TGCGCCAGCAGGAATTCGGACAGAATTATGAACACTGAAGCTTTCTTT.

The chain recombines TRBV5-5 with TRBJ2-3, with D hard to call. Germline values: CDR1 SGHKS, CDR2 YYEKEE (reference sequence). This CDR3 comprises 16 residues. V was clipped by 1 base and J by 3 bases, with 15 bases between them. The CDR3 protein is CASSLPALVTTDTQYF. CDR3 nucleotide sequence: TGTGCCAGCAGCTTGCCAGCGCTGGTCACGACAGATACGCAGTATTTT.

The chain couples TRBV15 to TRBJ2-3, with D hard to call. Germline V gene sequence: CDR1 LNHNV, CDR2 YYDKDF (reference sequence). The ends were cut back, 0 bases at V and 6 bases at J, with 7 bases in the middle. This CDR3 has 13 amino acids. The DNA of the CDR3 is TGTGCCACCAGCAGAGACCCTCGCGATACGCAGTATTTT. Protein sequence: CATSRDPRDTQYF.

The J gene is TRBJ2-7, the V gene TRBV20-1; D unresolved. V was pared by 2 bases and J by 6 bases, with 17 bases between. This CDR3 contains 14 residues. Germline V gene data show CDR1 as DFQATT and CDR2 as SNEGSKA (reference sequence). The CDR3 loop reads CSARSPILVREQYF. For the CDR3, the DNA is TGCAGTGCTAGATCACCAATTTTGGTACGCGAGCAGTACTTC.

The rearrangement links TRBV15 to TRBJ2-7, with D possibly matching TRBD1 (5 bases). CDR3 size: 15 residues. Germline V gene data show CDR1 as LNHNV and CDR2 as YYDKDF (reference sequence). Trimming removed 0 bases at V and 7 bases at J, with 16 bases between. The CDR3, as DNA: TGTGCCACCAGCAGAGATCCAGGGAAGTACAATGAGCAGTACTTC. Protein sequence: CATSRDPGKYNEQYF.

This rearrangement joins TRBV3-1 to TRBJ2-5, with 9 bases lining up with TRBD2. The junction had 2 bases not matched to a gene; V was cut back by 3 bases and J by 3 bases. Germline-derived CDR1 and CDR2 are LGHDT and YNNKEL (reference sequence). CDR3 length equals 14 residues. DNA of the CDR3: TGTGCCAGCAGCCAGAGACTAGCGGAAGAGACCCAGTACTTC. It encodes CASSQRLAEETQYF.

This clonotype is a singleton in its sample. V usage is TRBV9 and J usage is TRBJ1-2; D remains ambiguous. CDR1 and CDR2 from the germline V gene are SGDLS and YYNGEE. The CDR3 contains 16 residues. The V end was cut by 4 bases, the J end by 0 bases, with 16 bases between. CDR3 region: CASSPRPKETNYGYTF. Here the CDR3 DNA reads TGTGCCAGCAGCCCACGTCCCAAGGAGACTAACTATGGCTACACCTTC.

The V gene is TRBV11-2, the J gene TRBJ2-4; weak D call: TRBD1 (6 bases). The DNA end is a closer match to TRBJ2-7, so the J assignment may be wrong. The CDR3 is 15 residues long. The germline CDR1 and CDR2 sequences are SGHAT and FQNNGV. The CDR3: CASSLVPGALDEQYF. CDR3 sequence (DNA): TGTGCCAGCAGCTTAGTCCCAGGGGCGTTGGACGAGCAGTACTTC.

This clonotype was detected a few times. A much larger clone differs by one base, so this may be a read error. J is TRBJ1-1 and V is TRBV7-9; D remains unclear. From germline, CDR1 is SEHNR and CDR2 FQNEAQ (reference sequence). This CDR3 region has 12 residues. The germline V and J ends were trimmed by 3 bases and 1 base, with 3 bases remaining between them. The chain's CDR3 is CASSFTNTEAFF. DNA for the CDR3: TGTGCCAGCAGCTTTACGAACACTGAAGCTTTCTTT.

Worth noting for this clonotype: Mismatch with germline at one junction end may stem from a read error. V and J are TRBV28 and TRBJ1-2, with TRBD1 matching 7 bases. Germline loops: CDR1 MDHEN, CDR2 SYDVKM. The CDR3 spans 12 residues. The chain's CDR3 is CASSFGLGGCTF. The CDR3 DNA is TGTGCCAGCAGTTTCGGCCTAGGGGGCTGCACCTTC.

This chain uses TRBV29-1 with TRBJ1-1; 7 nucleotides match TRBD1. Germline CDR1 is SQVTM and CDR2 is ANQGSEA. The CDR3 is 14 amino acids. J lost 2 bases, V lost 5 bases, and 8 bases had no gene match. CDR3 nucleotide sequence: TGCAGCGTTCGAAGACAGGGTCCAAACACTGAAGCTTTCTTT. Protein: CSVRRQGPNTEAFF.

V usage is TRBV20-1 and J usage is TRBJ1-5; possible D gene TRBD1, 5 bases. The CDR3 extends over 15 amino acids. V lost 6 bases, J lost 1 base, and 16 bases lay in between. The germline CDR1 and CDR2 sequences are DFQATT and SNEGSKA (reference sequence). The CDR3 region has the DNA TGCAGTGCCAACGGCCAGGGAATGAGCAATCAGCCCCAGCATTTT. Translating it yields CSANGQGMSNQPQHF.

The V gene is TRBV2, the J gene TRBJ1-4; D is uncertain. CDR3 length: 17 amino acids. CDR1 SNHLY and CDR2 FYNNEI come from the germline V gene. Trimming cost V 1 base and J 6 bases, with 18 bases left between them. The CDR3 sequence is CASSEVAFGQADEKLFF. CDR3 DNA sequence: TGTGCCAGCAGTGAAGTCGCCTTTGGGCAGGCGGATGAAAAACTGTTTTTT.

This clonotype came up once. The chain recombines TRBV10-2 with TRBJ1-5; D is possibly TRBD1 (5 bases). Germline V gene data show CDR1 as WSHSY and CDR2 as SAAADI. This CDR3 has 16 residues. The V gene lost 2 bases and the J gene lost 6 bases, with 17 bases spanning the gap. DNA of the CDR3: TGCGCCAGCAGTGAGAATACCGGCGGGGACCCTCAGCCCCAGCATTTT. Encoded protein: CASSENTGGDPQPQHF.

This chain links TRBV5-1 with TRBJ2-5; 10 bases fit TRBD2. Trimming cost V 6 bases and J 3 bases; bases outside gene matches: 8. This CDR3 has 15 residues. Germline CDR1 SGHRS, CDR2 YFSETQ. As DNA, the CDR3 is TGCGCCAGCACCTGGACTAGCGGTCTAAAAGAGACCCAGTACTTC. The encoded protein is CASTWTSGLKETQYF.